Listed below are T cell receptor beta chains from one sample, sequenced in a study of cytomegalovirus exposure and HLA in healthy donors. Profiled with immunoSEQ multiplex PCR; TCRdb holds only in-frame clones, not every one. Of about 140,000 clones in the sample, approximately 70% were seen once. Sequencing input: PBMCs. The origin of the receptors is a human donor in good health. Each CDR3 is given with its conserved first and last residue. Each record gives: V gene, D gene, clone size, J gene, CDR3 protein, CDR3 DNA. The D gene is left open where the match is weak. Not all rows give a size; the values are once, few, many and, for expanded clones, a class.

>TRBV9|TRBD2|-|TRBJ2-2
CASGRLAENTGELFF
TGTGCCAGTGGGAGACTAGCAGAGAACACCGGGGAGCTGTTTTTT
>TRBV28|TRBD1|-|TRBJ2-7
CASSSQRTGSYEQYF
TGTGCCAGCAGTTCCCAGAGGACAGGGAGCTACGAGCAGTACTTC
>TRBV9|TRBD2|-|TRBJ2-2
CASSAGTSNTGELFF
TGTGCCAGCAGCGCCGGGACTAGCAACACCGGGGAGCTGTTTTTT
>TRBV7-8|TRBD2|-|TRBJ2-5
CASGGTAQQTQYF
TGTGCCTCGGGGGGGACGGCTCAGCAGACCCAGTACTTC
>TRBV6-1|TRBD1|-|TRBJ2-7
CASSEGQGSSEQYF
TGTGCCAGCAGTGAAGGACAGGGGAGTAGCGAGCAGTACTTC
>TRBV5-1|-|-|TRBJ1-3
CASSLEGQDTIYF
TGCGCCAGCAGCTTGGAGGGGCAGGACACCATATATTTT
>TRBV6-1|TRBD1|-|TRBJ2-7
CASRQGVGEQYF
TGTGCCAGCAGACAGGGGGTAGGCGAGCAGTACTTC
>TRBV2|-|once|TRBJ1-2
CASSQQGNYGYTF
TGTGCCAGCAGTCAACAGGGAAACTATGGCTACACCTTC
>TRBV5-1|-|few|TRBJ1-1
CASSLGDTQNTEAFF
TGCGCCAGCAGCTTGGGGGACACACAGAACACTGAAGCTTTCTTT
>TRBV25-1|TRBD2|-|TRBJ2-3
CASSTSGSGRLGTQYF
TGTGCCAGCAGTACCAGCGGGAGCGGTCGGTTGGGCACGCAGTATTTT
>TRBV28|-|-|TRBJ1-2
CASSWGGGNYGYTF
TGTGCCAGCAGTTGGGGCGGGGGTAACTATGGCTACACCTTC
>TRBV7-9|TRBD2|few|TRBJ2-2
CASSFTSGRAGELFF
TGTGCCAGCAGCTTCACTAGCGGGAGAGCCGGGGAGCTGTTTTTT
>TRBV11-3|-|few|TRBJ2-1
CASSSTDNEQFF
TGTGCCAGCAGCTCGACAGACAATGAGCAGTTCTTC
>TRBV23-1|TRBD2|-|TRBJ2-1
CASSPNGRASNEQFF
TGCGCCAGCAGTCCCAACGGGAGGGCCTCCAATGAGCAGTTCTTC
>TRBV7-9|TRBD1|-|TRBJ1-1
CASSLRGQITEAFF
TGTGCCAGCAGCTTAAGGGGACAGATCACTGAAGCTTTCTTT
>TRBV6-5|TRBD1|-|TRBJ1-4
CASTSGTVNEKLFF
TGTGCCAGCACCTCCGGGACAGTTAATGAAAAACTGTTTTTT
>TRBV10-3|-|-|TRBJ2-2
CAISSGVTGELFF
TGTGCCATCAGCTCGGGGGTCACCGGGGAGCTGTTTTTT
>TRBV28|-|-|TRBJ1-2
CASSVAGDPYGYTF
TGTGCCAGCAGTGTTGCAGGGGATCCTTATGGCTACACCTTC
>TRBV4-1|TRBD2|-|TRBJ2-1
CASSQVGRGSSYNEQFF
TGCGCCAGCAGCCAAGTGGGCCGCGGGAGCTCCTACAATGAGCAGTTCTTC
>TRBV9|TRBD2|-|TRBJ2-3
CASSVGGTGSDTQYF
TGTGCCAGCAGCGTGGGGGGGACGGGATCAGATACGCAGTATTTT
>TRBV6-5|-|-|TRBJ2-7
CASSKEGAYEQYF
TGTGCCAGCTCAAAAGAGGGGGCCTACGAGCAGTACTTC
>TRBV28|-|-|TRBJ2-7
CASTGGGVEQYF
TGTGCCAGCACGGGCGGCGGGGTGGAGCAGTACTTC
>TRBV29-1|TRBD1|-|TRBJ2-7
CSVGQGSYEQYF
TGCAGCGTTGGACAGGGGTCCTACGAGCAGTACTTC
>TRBV5-5|-|-|TRBJ2-7
CASSLNFNYSPYEQYF
TGTGCCAGCAGCTTAAACTTCAACTATAGCCCTTACGAGCAGTACTTC
>TRBV10-3|-|-|TRBJ2-7
CAISVTGGRASGTVLPLYEQYF
TGTGCCATCAGTGTGACAGGGGGGCGGGCTAGCGGGACTGTTCTCCCTCTTTACGAGCAGTACTTC
>TRBV28|-|-|TRBJ1-1
CASSRPPGGLNTEAFF
TGTGCCAGCAGCCGTCCCCCCGGGGGACTGAACACTGAAGCTTTCTTT
>TRBV5-1|TRBD2|few|TRBJ2-1
CASSLERENEQFF
TGCGCCAGCAGCTTGGAGCGGGAGAATGAGCAGTTCTTC
>TRBV6-6|-|-|TRBJ1-5
CASSPSGGNQPQHF
TGTGCCAGCAGTCCTTCAGGGGGCAATCAGCCCCAGCATTTT
>TRBV7-8|TRBD2|few|TRBJ2-7
CASSLGTSGTYEQYF
TGTGCCAGCAGCTTAGGTACTAGCGGGACCTACGAGCAGTACTTC
>TRBV7-3|TRBD2|few|TRBJ2-3
CASSPKLAPTDTQYF
TGTGCCAGCAGCCCTAAACTAGCGCCCACAGATACGCAGTATTTT
>TRBV7-9|-|-|TRBJ1-4
CASSWGVSREKLFF
TGTGCCAGCAGCTGGGGGGTTAGTAGGGAAAAACTGTTTTTT
>TRBV28|-|-|TRBJ1-2
CASSLWEDGYTF
TGTGCCAGCAGTTTATGGGAGGATGGCTACACCTTC
>TRBV9|TRBD1|-|TRBJ1-5
CASSSGTGGQPQHF
TGTGCCAGCAGCTCCGGGACAGGAGGACAGCCCCAGCATTTT
>TRBV9|-|few|TRBJ1-3
CASSVGQYVGNTIYF
TGTGCCAGCAGCGTAGGACAGTACGTCGGAAACACCATATATTTT
>TRBV11-2|TRBD2|-|TRBJ2-7
CASSSLSGKSPSEQYF
TGTGCCAGCAGCTCCCTGAGCGGGAAGTCCCCTTCCGAGCAGTACTTC
>TRBV18|TRBD2|-|TRBJ2-4
CASSPEGLAGGPGYF
TGTGCCAGCTCACCGGAAGGACTAGCGGGAGGCCCGGGGTACTTC
>TRBV5-4|-|-|TRBJ2-7
CASSGRLDEQYF
TGTGCCAGCAGCGGCCGCCTGGACGAGCAGTACTTC
>TRBV5-1|-|-|TRBJ2-6
CASSLISSGANVLTF
TGCGCCAGCAGCTTAATCAGCTCTGGGGCCAACGTCCTGACTTTC
>TRBV21-1|-|-|TRBJ2-1
CASSKGRTGICNEQFF
TGTGCCAGCAGCAAAGGGAGGACAGGGATATGCAATGAGCAGTTCTTC
>TRBV4-2|-|-|TRBJ2-7
CASSQDGGPTYEQYF
TGTGCCAGCAGCCAAGATGGAGGGCCCACCTACGAGCAGTACTTC
>TRBV11-3|-|few|TRBJ2-7
CASSLDRGGEQYF
TGTGCCAGCAGCTTAGATAGGGGCGGCGAGCAGTACTTC
>TRBV28|-|few|TRBJ2-1
CASSSTYNEQFF
TGTGCCAGCAGTTCCACCTACAATGAGCAGTTCTTC